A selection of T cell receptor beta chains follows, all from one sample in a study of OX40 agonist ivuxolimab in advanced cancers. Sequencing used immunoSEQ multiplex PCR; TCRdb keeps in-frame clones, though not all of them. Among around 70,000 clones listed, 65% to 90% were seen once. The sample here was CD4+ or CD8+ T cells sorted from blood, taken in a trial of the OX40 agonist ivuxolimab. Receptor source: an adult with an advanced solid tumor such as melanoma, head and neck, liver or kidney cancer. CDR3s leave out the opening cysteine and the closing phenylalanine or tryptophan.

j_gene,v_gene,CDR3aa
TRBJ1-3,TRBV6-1,ASSTSGGNTIY
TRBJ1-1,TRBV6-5,ASSKPPGGTEAF
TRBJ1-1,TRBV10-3,AISEGVGWNTEAF
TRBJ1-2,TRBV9,ASSSFGGEEYGYT
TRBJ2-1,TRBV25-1,ASKAGLEINEQF
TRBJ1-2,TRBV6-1,ASSQVRVGNGYT
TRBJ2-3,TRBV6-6,ASSAITDTQY
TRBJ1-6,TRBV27,ASSRTGTYNSPLH
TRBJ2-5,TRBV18,ASSPIWQSQETQY
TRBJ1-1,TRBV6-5,ASSYGRTDTEAF
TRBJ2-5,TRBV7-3,ASSSQGSGTQY
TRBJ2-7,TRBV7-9,ASSPPGTGKTEQY
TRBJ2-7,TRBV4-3,ASSQDVSSGTSFSYEQY
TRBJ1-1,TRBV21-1,ASSKDPRTGTTEAF
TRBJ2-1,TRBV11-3,ASSLPGHGNEQF
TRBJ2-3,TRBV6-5,ASSYDFRGADTQY
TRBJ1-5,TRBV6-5,ASRAGTVNQPQH
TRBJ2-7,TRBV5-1,ASSLGDRGAYEQY
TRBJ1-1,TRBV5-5,ASSLDRVGAF
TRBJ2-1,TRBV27,ASSPRGSGGGEQF
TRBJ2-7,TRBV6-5,ASMGQASYEQY
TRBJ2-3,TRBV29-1,SVVTGSTDAQY
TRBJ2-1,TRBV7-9,ASSLAYLAHEQF
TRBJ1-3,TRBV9,ASSSKGERGNTIY
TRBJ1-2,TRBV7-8,ASSPILVQGPSSPRYYGYT
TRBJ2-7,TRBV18,ASSSLRSYEQY
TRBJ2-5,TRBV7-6,ASSLAGAGGEETQY
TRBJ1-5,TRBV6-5,ASSYTTGSDQPQH
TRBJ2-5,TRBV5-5,ASSPQETQY
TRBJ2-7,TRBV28,ASSLSSGGAYEQY
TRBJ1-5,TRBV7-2,ASSRMGGNNQPQH
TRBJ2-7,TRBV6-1,ASSEARGGAPYEQY
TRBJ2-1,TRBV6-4,ASSLESYNEQF
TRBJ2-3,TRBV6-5,ASSGSRPDTQY
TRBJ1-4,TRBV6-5,ASRTGALRNEKLF
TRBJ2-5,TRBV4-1,ASSLKGYETQY
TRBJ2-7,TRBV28,ASKTGTASSYEQY
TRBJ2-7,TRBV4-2,ASSHPLAEQY
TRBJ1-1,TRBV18,ASSPPAGRDTEAF
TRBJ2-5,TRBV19,ASRGPNKQETQY
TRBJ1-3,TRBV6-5,ASRRNGDSGNTIY
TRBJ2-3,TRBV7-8,ASSWGSDTQY
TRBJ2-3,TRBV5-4,ASSRGGTSTDTQY
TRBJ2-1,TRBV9,ASSVGLAQNYNEQF
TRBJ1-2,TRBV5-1,ASSLEGSDYGYT
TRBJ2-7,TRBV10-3,AISEAGTGTYEQY
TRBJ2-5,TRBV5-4,ASSLVKAGEETQY